This T cell receptor beta chain was documented in a study of cytomegalovirus exposure and HLA in healthy donors. The CDR3 spans 16 residues. V shed 4 bases and J 5 bases; nucleotides not matched to a gene: 12. The V gene's germline CDR1 is PRHDT and CDR2 FYEKMQ (reference sequence). Libraries were prepared by immunoSEQ multiplex PCR; TCRdb keeps only in-frame clonotypes and omits some of them. This table has roughly 230,000 clones, 90% appearing once. The sequenced sample consisted of PBMCs. The chain carries TRBV13 and TRBJ2-7; 9 bases fit TRBD2. This receptor was identified in a woman aged 30 to 39 in good health and CMV-seronegative. For the CDR3, the DNA is TGTGCCAGCAGCTCCGCCTTAGCGGGAGTTTTCGACGAGCAGTACTTC. The encoded protein is CASSSALAGVFDEQYF.